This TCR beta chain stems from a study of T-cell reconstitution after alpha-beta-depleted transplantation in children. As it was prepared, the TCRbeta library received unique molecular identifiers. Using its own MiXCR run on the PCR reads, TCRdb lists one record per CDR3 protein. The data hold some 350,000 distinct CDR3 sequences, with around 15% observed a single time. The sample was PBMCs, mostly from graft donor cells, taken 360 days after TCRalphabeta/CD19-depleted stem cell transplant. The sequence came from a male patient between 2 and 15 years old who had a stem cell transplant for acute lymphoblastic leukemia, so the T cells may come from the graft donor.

The CDR3 DNA is TGTGCCAGCAGCTCGACAGGACTTAATGAAAAACTGTTTTTT. This encodes CASSSTGLNEKLFF. The chain has TRBV11-2 and TRBJ1-4, with a possible D match to TRBD1 (6 bases). Trimming took 4 bases from V and 4 from J, leaving 10 bases between them. This CDR3 has 14 residues. From germline, CDR1 is SGHAT and CDR2 FQNNGV.